One sample yielded the 29 T cell receptor beta chains listed below, sequenced in a study of T cell responses to AZD1222 COVID-19 vaccine. TCRdb's table, derived via immunoSEQ multiplex PCR, lists solely in-frame clones and lacks some. Here the sample spans around 120,000 clones, around 93% being singletons. Sequencing used peripheral blood, obtained 28 days after the second AZD1222 dose. The receptor source for this set is an adult who received the AZD1222 COVID-19 vaccine.

The genes are TRBV5-4 and TRBJ1-1; no reliable D call. The germline CDR1 and CDR2 sequences are SGHNT and YYREEE (reference sequence). CDR3 length equals 14 residues. V was pared by 4 bases and J by 2 bases, with 12 bases between. The CDR3 DNA reads TGTGCCAGCAGCCCTACCGGACGTAACACTGAAGCTTTCTTT. Translation: CASSPTGRNTEAFF.

V is TRBV10-3 and J is TRBJ2-7; no clear D gene. Trimming took off 4 bases at V and 6 bases at J, with 10 bases between the two ends. Germline assignment: CDR1 ENHRY and CDR2 SYGVKD. CDR3 size: 12 residues. The chain's CDR3 is CAISAAAVEQYF. The CDR3 coding sequence is TGTGCCATCAGTGCGGCCGCGGTCGAGCAGTACTTC.

With regard to this clone: Germline and junction disagree at one end, which may indicate a read error. The rearrangement uses TRBV7-7 and TRBJ2-2; 8 positions match TRBD2. In germline, CDR1 is SSHAT, CDR2 FNYEAQ (reference sequence). CDR3 size: 14 residues. As DNA, the CDR3 is TGTGCTAGCAGCCGTAGCGGGGCCGAGGGGGAGCTGTTTTTT. Its protein product is CASSRSGAEGELFF. The full variable domain, in which reference TRBV7-7 and TRBJ2-2 provide the parts outside the CDR3, is GAGVSQSPRYKVTKRGQDVTLRCDPISSHATLYWYQQALGQGPEFLTYFNYEAQPDKSGLPSDRFSAERPEGSISTLTIQRTEQRDSAMYRCASSRSGAEGELFFGEGSRLTVL.

CDR3 in amino acids: CASSRRLMPIVGELFF. CDR3 DNA: TGTGCCAGCAGCCGGAGACTCATGCCGATAGTCGGGGAGCTGTTTTTT. The genes are TRBV5-6 and TRBJ2-2, with no clear D. The CDR3 is made up of 16 amino acids. Trimming cost V 4 bases and J 7 bases, with 20 bases left between them. Germline V gene lookup returns CDR1 SGHDT and CDR2 YYEEEE.

This clone was seen a single time. The rearrangement joins TRBV9 to TRBJ2-2; D unclear. The CDR3 has 15 residues. Trimming left V 2 bases short and J 0 bases short, with 8 bases between. CDR1 and CDR2 from the germline V gene are SGDLS and YYNGEE. The CDR3 bases are TGTGCCAGCAGCGTTAGCTTCTCGAACACCGGGGAGCTGTTTTTT. Amino acid sequence: CASSVSFSNTGELFF. The variable domain in full, completed from reference TRBV9 and TRBJ2-2, reads DSGVTQTPKHLITATGQRVTLRCSPRSGDLSVYWYQQSLDQGLQFLIQYYNGEERAKGNILERFSAQQFPDLHSELNLSSLELGDSALYFCASSVSFSNTGELFFGEGSRLTVL.

The sample holds one count of this clone. The chain joins TRBV10-3 to TRBJ2-4; no definite D call. Germline V gives CDR1 ENHRY, CDR2 SYGVKD. V lost 2 bases and J 15 bases, leaving 17 bases between the germline ends. There are 13 residues in the CDR3. CDR3 coding DNA: TGTGCCATCAGTGAGAATGCAGACCGAGAAATGTACTTC. It is translated as CAISENADREMYF.

This clone showed up just once. J is TRBJ1-1 and V is TRBV6-1; the D gene is possibly TRBD1 (5 bases). Trimming took off 1 base at V and 1 base at J, with 7 bases between the two ends. The germline gives CDR1 MNHNS, CDR2 SASEGT. The CDR3 totals 14 residues. The CDR3 loop reads CASSEGGTNTEAFF. The CDR3, as DNA: TGTGCCAGCAGTGAAGGGGGCACGAACACTGAAGCTTTCTTT.

The chain couples TRBV2 to TRBJ1-1; the D is unclear. The CDR3 runs to 17 residues. Germline CDR1 and CDR2: SNHLY and FYNNEI. Trimming pared 3 bases from V and 1 base from J, leaving 18 bases between. CDR3 nucleotides: TGTGCCAGCAGTGAGAGATACTCGGACCCTGGGAACACTGAAGCTTTCTTT. It codes for CASSERYSDPGNTEAFF.

The rearrangement uses TRBV7-9 and TRBJ2-2; the match to TRBD2 covers 10 bases. V dropped 6 bases and J dropped 6; count of bases not matched to a gene: 7. Per germline, CDR1 SEHNR and CDR2 FQNEAQ (reference sequence). CDR3 length equals 15 residues. The CDR3 sequence is CASSLAGALAGELFF. In DNA form, the CDR3 reads TGTGCCAGCAGTCTAGCGGGAGCCCTCGCCGGGGAGCTGTTTTTT. Supplemented by reference TRBV7-9 and TRBJ2-2, the full variable domain reads DTGVSQNPRHKITKRGQNVTFRCDPISEHNRLYWYRQTLGQGPEFLTYFQNEAQLEKSRLLSDRFSAERPKGSFSTLEIQRTEQGDSAMYLCASSLAGALAGELFFGEGSRLTVL.

The chain uses TRBV10-2 and TRBJ1-2, with D uncertain. The CDR3 is made up of 13 amino acids. Trimming removed 5 bases from V and 4 bases from J, with 11 bases in between. Germline V gene data show CDR1 as WSHSY and CDR2 as SAAADI. The CDR3 loop reads CASSNSDGYGYTF. CDR3 sequence (DNA): TGCGCCAGCAGTAATTCGGACGGCTATGGCTACACCTTC.

The rearrangement uses TRBV11-2 and TRBJ2-1; a weak D match, TRBD2 (6 bases). CDR1 and CDR2 (germline): SGHAT, FQNNGV. Trimming stripped 6 bases from V and 14 bases from J, with 17 bases between. The CDR3 length is 12 residues. The CDR3 nucleotides read TGTGCCAGCAGGGAACCCGGGACTGGAAAGTTCTTC. Translating it yields CASREPGTGKFF. Full variable domain (missing parts from reference TRBV11-2 and TRBJ2-1): EAGVAQSPRYKIIEKRQSVAFWCNPISGHATLYWYQQILGQGPKLLIQFQNNGVVDDSQLPKDRFSAERLKGVDSTLKIQPAKLEDSAVYLCASREPGTGKFFGPGTRLTVL.

V usage is TRBV12-3 or TRBV12-4 and J usage is TRBJ1-3; D remains unclear. The CDR3 has 13 residues. V dropped 5 bases and J dropped 0 bases, with 5 bases sitting between them. The CDR3 here is CASSPSSGNTIYF. The CDR3 DNA follows: TGTGCCAGCAGTCCGAGCTCTGGAAACACCATATATTTT.

This chain joins TRBV7-2 and TRBJ2-1, with TRBD1 matching over 9 bases. V was clipped by 4 bases and J by 1 base; unmatched bases: 5. CDR1 and CDR2 (germline): SGHTA, FQGNSA. This CDR3 region has 16 residues. CDR3 bases: TGTGCCAGCAGCTGGGGGACAGGGATATCCTACAATGAGCAGTTCTTC. Translating it yields CASSWGTGISYNEQFF.

The CDR3 sequence: CASSLGQGARETQYF. Written as DNA, the CDR3 is TGTGCCAGCAGCTTGGGCCAGGGGGCTCGAGAGACCCAGTACTTC. This rearrangement joins TRBV5-8 to TRBJ2-5, with 8 bases aligning to TRBD1. This CDR3 is built from 15 residues. V lost 0 bases, J lost 4 bases, and 5 bases stayed unmatched. Germline CDR1 and CDR2: SGHTS and YDEGEE. Full variable domain (remainder filled in from reference TRBV5-8 and TRBJ2-5): EAGVTQSPTHLIKTRGQQATLRCSPISGHTSVYWYQQALGLGLQFLLWYDEGEERNRGNFPPRFSGRQFPNYSSELNVNALELEDSALYLCASSLGQGARETQYFGPGTRLLVL.

The rearrangement uses TRBV4-3 and TRBJ2-1; 10 bases are shared with TRBD2. Germline CDR1 and CDR2: LGHNA and YSLEER. Unmatched junction bases numbered 14, after V lost 1 base and J lost 8 bases. The CDR3 length is 18 residues. The DNA of the CDR3 is TGCGCCAGCAGCCAAGGAGGGCTAGCGGGGGACGTGGGGGATGAGCAGTTCTTC. It is translated as CASSQGGLAGDVGDEQFF.

The V and J genes are TRBV2 and TRBJ1-1; D is uncertain. This CDR3 has 12 residues. V was shortened by 7 bases and J by 1 base, with 7 bases between the two germline ends. The germline gives CDR1 SNHLY, CDR2 FYNNEI. The CDR3 spells CASTWANTEAFF. CDR3 in DNA: TGTGCCAGCACGTGGGCGAACACTGAAGCTTTCTTT.

This clone was detected only once. The chain couples TRBV5-1 to TRBJ2-5, with 8 bases matching TRBD1. Germline CDR1 and CDR2: SGHRS and YFSETQ. The CDR3 covers 19 residues. J gave up 3 bases and V 0 bases, and 16 bases lay outside the gene matches. The CDR3 spells CASSLAVIRRGHSEETQYF. The CDR3 bases are TGCGCCAGCAGCTTGGCCGTGATTCGCAGGGGGCACTCAGAAGAGACCCAGTACTTC.

The CDR3 DNA is TGTGCCAGCAGTTACTCGACGACTAATGAGCAGTTCTTC. Its protein is CASSYSTTNEQFF. The chain carries TRBV6-5 and TRBJ2-1; D not resolved. The V end lost 0 bases, the J end lost 7 bases, and 7 bases lay between the germline ends. Germline values: CDR1 MNHEY, CDR2 SVGAGI. This CDR3 is 13 amino acids long.

This chain connects TRBV3-1 (or the pseudogene TRBV3-2) to TRBJ1-2; perhaps TRBD1 as D (5 bases). The V end was cut by 0 bases, the J end by 7 bases, with 9 bases between. CDR3 length equals 13 residues. Germline CDR1 and CDR2: LGHDT and YNNKEL (reference sequence). The CDR3 region is CASSQDWRGGYTF. The CDR3 DNA sequence: TGTGCCAGCAGCCAAGATTGGAGGGGTGGCTACACCTTC.

V and J are TRBV10-3 and TRBJ2-1, with TRBD1 matching 10 bases. Trimming cost V 9 bases and J 0 bases; bases outside gene matches: 5. The CDR3 covers 15 residues. Germline CDR1 is ENHRY and CDR2 is SYGVKD. Here the CDR3 reads CAMGTGESSYNEQFF. CDR3 sequence (DNA): TGTGCCATGGGGACAGGGGAAAGCTCCTACAATGAGCAGTTCTTC.

This chain uses TRBV19 with TRBJ1-1, with D tentatively TRBD1 (5 bases). Trimming took off 7 bases at V and 1 base at J, with 19 bases between the two ends. CDR1 is LNHDA and CDR2 is SQIVND in the germline V gene (reference sequence). The CDR3 has 16 residues. CDR3 sequence reads: CASIQPGAGWNTEAFF. Here the CDR3 DNA reads TGTGCCAGTATCCAGCCCGGGGCCGGTTGGAACACTGAAGCTTTCTTT.

The gene calls are TRBV7-2 and TRBJ2-7; D is unresolved. V shed 1 base and J shed 2 bases, with 9 bases lying between them. This CDR3 comprises 14 residues. CDR1 is SGHTA, CDR2 FQGNSA, per germline. The CDR3 bases are TGTGCCAGCAGCTTAGATGGGCGCCCCTACGAGCAGTACTTC. This translates into CASSLDGRPYEQYF.

CDR3 in amino acids: CAIRAGTMPSGANVLTF. The CDR3 DNA is TGTGCCATCAGAGCCGGGACAATGCCTTCTGGGGCCAACGTCCTGACTTTC. The rearrangement joins TRBV10-3 to TRBJ2-6; D is possibly TRBD1 (6 bases). V lost 6 bases, J lost 1 base, and 16 bases lay in between. This CDR3 is built from 17 residues. The V gene's germline CDR1 is ENHRY and CDR2 SYGVKD.

The chain combines TRBV6-5 with TRBJ1-3; 8 bases are shared with TRBD1. Germline-derived CDR1 and CDR2 are MNHEY and SVGAGI. This CDR3 has 13 residues. V lost 5 bases to trimming and J lost 9 bases; unmatched junction nucleotides: 6. CDR3 DNA: TGTGCCAGCAGTAGACAGGGGATTGGCACCATATATTTT. Amino acid sequence: CASSRQGIGTIYF.

The chain joins TRBV5-1 to TRBJ2-1; 14 bases align to TRBD2. The CDR3 covers 16 residues. V lost 3 bases, J lost 7 bases, and 6 bases stayed unmatched. CDR1 is SGHRS, CDR2 YFSETQ, per germline. CDR3 nucleotides: TGCGCCAGCAGCTCGGGACTAGCGGGAGTTATAAATGAGCAGTTCTTC. This codes for CASSSGLAGVINEQFF.

The V and J genes are TRBV6-1 and TRBJ1-2, with D possibly being TRBD1 (6 bases). Trimming pared 3 bases from V and 4 bases from J, leaving 15 bases between. This CDR3 contains 15 residues. The germline V gene has CDR1 MNHNS and CDR2 SASEGT. CDR3: CASSDAGAFSYGYTF. For the CDR3, the DNA is TGTGCCAGCAGTGACGCGGGGGCCTTTAGCTATGGCTACACCTTC.

The chain links TRBV7-3 to TRBJ2-5; 7 nucleotides match TRBD2. V lost 1 base and J lost 4; bases outside the gene matches: 9. CDR3 length: 16 residues. Germline assignment: CDR1 SGHTA and CDR2 FQGTGA. In DNA form, the CDR3 reads TGTGCCAGCAGCTTAAATGGGGGGGAGAAGGGAGAGACCCAGTACTTC. Translated, it gives CASSLNGGEKGETQYF.

V is TRBV4-3 and J is TRBJ1-1, with TRBD1 as a possible D gene (6 bases). Germline assignment: CDR1 LGHNA and CDR2 YSLEER. The CDR3 runs to 14 residues. V lost 4 bases to trimming and J lost 5 bases, with 14 bases between them. CDR3 sequence: CASSLQGKGTEAFF. In DNA, the CDR3 is TGCGCCAGCAGCCTACAGGGAAAAGGGACTGAAGCTTTCTTT.

The rearrangement joins TRBV29-1 to TRBJ2-1; D uncertain. Per the germline V gene, CDR1 is SQVTM and CDR2 is ANQGSEA. The V end lost 5 bases, the J end lost 4 bases, and 9 bases lay between the germline ends. This CDR3 is 12 amino acids long. In DNA, the CDR3 is TGCAGCGTTTGGTTGAGGTACAATGAGCAGTTCTTC. Translated: CSVWLRYNEQFF.